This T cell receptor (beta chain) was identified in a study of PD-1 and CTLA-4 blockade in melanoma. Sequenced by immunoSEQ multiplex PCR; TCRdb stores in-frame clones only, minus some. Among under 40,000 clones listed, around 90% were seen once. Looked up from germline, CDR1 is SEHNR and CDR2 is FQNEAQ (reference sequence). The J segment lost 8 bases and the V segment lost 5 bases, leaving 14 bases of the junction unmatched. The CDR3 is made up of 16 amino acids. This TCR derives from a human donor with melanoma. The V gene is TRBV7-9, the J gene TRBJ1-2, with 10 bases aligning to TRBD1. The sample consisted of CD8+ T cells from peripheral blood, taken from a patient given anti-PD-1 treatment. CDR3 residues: CASSPHLGTGDRGYTF. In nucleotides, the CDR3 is TGTGCCAGCAGCCCACACCTCGGGACAGGGGATCGGGGCTACACCTTC.